This TCR beta chain comes out of a study of cytomegalovirus exposure and HLA in healthy donors. Study-wide findings and caveats: Sequencing probably produced one cluster of sequence variants that were highly shared. Per a later analysis, HLA-associated TCR beta chains showed more clonal expansion than other, equally common TCR beta chains. Within a later analysis, the majority of CMV-associated TCR beta chains appeared HLA-restricted.

Comments on this clone: What it binds is not known.

With 60 Vbeta and 13 Jbeta primers, the PCR was carried out. Data came from immunoSEQ multiplex PCR; TCRdb stores just in-frame clones and leaves some out. The sample consists of 100,000 to 140,000 clones, approximately 74% of them appearing once. In germline, CDR1 is SGHTS, CDR2 YDEGEE. The germline V and J ends were trimmed by 4 bases and 5 bases, with 16 bases remaining between them. CDR3 size: 15 residues. The sequenced material came from PBMCs. This receptor was obtained from a middle-aged woman in good health and CMV-seropositive. The genes are TRBV5-8 and TRBJ1-5; unclear D gene. CDR3 nucleotide sequence: TGTGCCAGCAGCCAAAGAGGAAAAGGAGATCAGCCCCAGCATTTT. This sequence encodes CASSQRGKGDQPQHF.